The 17 T cell receptor beta chains presented below share a single source sample, sequenced in a study of OX40 agonist ivuxolimab in advanced cancers. Produced via immunoSEQ multiplex PCR; TCRdb's table is partial and in-frame only. Here the sample spans approximately 68,000 clones, about nine tenths being singletons. Sample: CD4+ or CD8+ T cells sorted from blood, taken in a trial of the OX40 agonist ivuxolimab. These receptors were taken from an adult with an advanced solid tumor such as melanoma, head and neck, liver or kidney cancer.

This clone was detected only a few times. The V and J genes are TRBV11-3 and TRBJ2-1, with 8 bases that match TRBD1. Trimming took 5 bases from V and 6 from J; bases not matched to a gene: 3. Germline V gene data show CDR1 as SGHNT and CDR2 as YENEEA. The CDR3 loop spans 13 amino acids. The CDR3 coding sequence is TGTGCCAGCAGCGCGGACAGGGCCAATGAGCAGTTCTTC. This codes for CASSADRANEQFF.

The chain links TRBV28 to TRBJ1-4; D call uncertain. The V end was cut by 3 bases, the J end by 2 bases, with 13 bases between. In germline, CDR1 is MDHEN, CDR2 SYDVKM. The CDR3 consists of 16 residues. The CDR3 loop is CASSLPAAGTNEKLFF. The CDR3 DNA follows: TGTGCCAGCAGTTTGCCTGCCGCGGGGACTAATGAAAAACTGTTTTTT.

The rearrangement uses TRBV30 and TRBJ2-2; maybe TRBD1 (6 bases). This CDR3 contains 13 residues. Germline CDR1 reads GTSNPN; CDR2 reads SVGIG (reference sequence). V was shortened by 5 bases and J by 0 bases, with 7 bases between the two germline ends. CDR3 in DNA: TGTGCCTGGGGACAGTCGAACACCGGGGAGCTGTTTTTT. It specifies CAWGQSNTGELFF. The variable domain in full, completed from reference TRBV30 and TRBJ2-2, reads SQTIHQWPATLVQPVGSPLSLECTVEGTSNPNLYWYRQAAGRGLQLLFYSVGIGQISSEVPQNLSASRPQDRQFILSSKKLLLSDSGFYLCAWGQSNTGELFFGEGSRLTVL.

V is TRBV19 and J is TRBJ2-7, with 10 bases lining up with TRBD2. Losses at the gene ends were 5 bases for V and 4 bases for J; bases not matched to a gene: 5. Germline CDR1 LNHDA, CDR2 SQIVND (reference sequence). There are 14 residues in the CDR3. Here the CDR3 reads CASSELAGEYEQYF. CDR3 DNA: TGTGCCAGTAGTGAGCTAGCGGGAGAGTACGAGCAGTACTTC.

The genes are TRBV7-3 and TRBJ2-5, with D tentatively TRBD1 or TRBD2 (5 bases each). The V end lost 5 bases, the J end lost 5 bases, and 18 bases lay between the germline ends. The V gene's germline CDR1 is SGHTA and CDR2 FQGTGA. The CDR3 totals 15 residues. The CDR3 bases are TGTGCCAGCAGCCCCCGGGACGGTGCGGTCGAGACCCAGTACTTC. Translating gives CASSPRDGAVETQYF.

The chain couples TRBV30 to TRBJ1-1; D is unresolved. Per germline, CDR1 GTSNPN and CDR2 SVGIG (reference sequence). With 1 base removed from V and 1 base from J, the gap between germline ends came to 16 bases. The CDR3 is made up of 16 amino acids. CDR3 bases: TGTGCCTGGAGTGCCCGACCCCCCGCCGGGAACACTGAAGCTTTCTTT. It codes for CAWSARPPAGNTEAFF. The full variable domain, completed using reference TRBV30 and TRBJ1-1, is SQTIHQWPATLVQPVGSPLSLECTVEGTSNPNLYWYRQAAGRGLQLLFYSVGIGQISSEVPQNLSASRPQDRQFILSSKKLLLSDSGFYLCAWSARPPAGNTEAFFGQGTRLTVV.

V and J are TRBV7-3 and TRBJ1-1; D unclear. The CDR3 sequence is 15 residues long. Germline loops: CDR1 SGHTA, CDR2 FQGTGA. V shed 1 base and J shed 1 base, with 10 bases lying between them. CDR3 DNA: TGTGCCAGCAGCTTAAATTCAGAGACGAACACTGAAGCTTTCTTT. As protein: CASSLNSETNTEAFF.

The rearrangement links TRBV6-1 to TRBJ1-2; 8 bases map to TRBD1. Germline lookup yields CDR1 MNHNS and CDR2 SASEGT. With V trimmed by 6 bases and J by 2 bases, 8 bases remained unmatched. The CDR3 runs 15 residues. DNA of the CDR3: TGTGCCAGCAGGCCCGGACAGGGTTCGAACTATGGCTACACCTTC. Protein product: CASRPGQGSNYGYTF.

This clone was observed a single time. V is TRBV29-1 and J is TRBJ1-5; D is possibly TRBD1 (6 bases). The germline V and J ends were trimmed by 1 base and 6 bases, with 19 bases remaining between them. Looked up from germline, CDR1 is SQVTM and CDR2 is ANQGSEA. This CDR3 region has 16 residues. CDR3 sequence (DNA): TGCAGCGTTGAAGCGGGTTCAGGGGCAGGAGGTCAGCCCCAGCATTTT. Its protein is CSVEAGSGAGGQPQHF.

The chain joins TRBV11-2 to TRBJ2-3; possible D gene TRBD2, 5 bases. The CDR3 totals 15 residues. In germline, CDR1 is SGHAT, CDR2 FQNNGV. Trimming stripped 0 bases from V and 1 base from J, with 8 bases between. The CDR3 spells CASSLDGVRTDTQYF. The CDR3 bases are TGTGCCAGCAGCTTAGACGGGGTCCGCACAGATACGCAGTATTTT.

The CDR3 sequence is CASSSRPSGLYNEQFF. The CDR3 DNA reads TGCGCCAGCAGCTCCCGTCCTAGCGGCCTCTACAATGAGCAGTTCTTC. The chain employs TRBV5-1 and TRBJ2-1; TRBD2 matches 7 bases. Germline V gene lookup returns CDR1 SGHRS and CDR2 YFSETQ. The length of the CDR3 is 16 residues. V was clipped by 3 bases and J by 3 bases; unmatched bases: 9.

The gene calls are TRBV5-1 and TRBJ2-2; D may be TRBD1 (5 bases). The CDR3 has 13 amino acids. With 4 bases removed from V and 5 bases from J, the gap between germline ends came to 9 bases. Germline V gene data show CDR1 as SGHRS and CDR2 as YFSETQ. The CDR3 reads CASSLQETGELFF. The DNA of the CDR3 is TGCGCCAGCAGCCTACAGGAGACCGGGGAGCTGTTTTTT. Drawing the rest from reference TRBV5-1 and TRBJ2-2, the complete variable domain is KAGVTQTPRYLIKTRGQQVTLSCSPISGHRSVSWYQQTPGQGLQFLFEYFSETQRNKGNFPGRFSGRQFSNSRSEMNVSTLELGDSALYLCASSLQETGELFFGEGSRLTVL.

V gene TRBV19 combines with J gene TRBJ2-2; D remains unclear. The CDR3 totals 16 residues. V was shortened by 1 base and J by 0 bases, with 9 bases between the two germline ends. Per germline, CDR1 LNHDA and CDR2 SQIVND (reference sequence). The CDR3: CASSIAPAANTGELFF. The CDR3 region has the DNA TGTGCCAGTAGTATAGCCCCCGCCGCGAACACCGGGGAGCTGTTTTTT.

As regards this clone: The junction shows a germline mismatch at one end, possibly a read error. The rearrangement links TRBV7-7 to TRBJ2-2, with TRBD2 matching over 7 bases. The CDR3 loop spans 16 amino acids. CDR1 and CDR2 from the germline V gene are SSHAT and FNYEAQ (reference sequence). CDR3 sequence: CASSRTAGANTGELFF. CDR3 in DNA: TGTGCTAGCAGCCGGACCGCGGGGGCGAACACCGGGGAGCTGTTTTTT.

The CDR3 is CASTPSGGKYEQYF. In nucleotides, the CDR3 is TGTGCCAGCACCCCAAGTGGCGGGAAGTACGAGCAGTACTTC. V gene TRBV7-2 combines with J gene TRBJ2-7, with a tentative D call TRBD2 (6 bases). CDR1 is SGHTA, CDR2 FQGNSA, per germline. CDR3 length equals 14 residues. Trimming stripped 7 bases from V and 4 bases from J, with 17 bases between.

J is TRBJ2-5 and V is TRBV7-6; a possible D gene is TRBD1 (6 bases). CDR1 and CDR2 (germline): SGHVS, FNYEAQ. Trimming shortened V by 4 bases and J by 4 bases, and 10 bases separated the two germline ends. The CDR3 consists of 13 residues. The CDR3 region has the DNA TGTGCCAGCAGCTATCAGGGGACAGAGACCCAGTACTTC. It specifies CASSYQGTETQYF.

This sequence joins TRBV4-1 and TRBJ2-1; no firm D call. This CDR3 is built from 14 residues. Germline lookup yields CDR1 MGHRA and CDR2 YSYEKL. Deletions cut 1 base from V and 9 bases from J, with 13 bases between. The CDR3 sequence is CASSQVSRRIEQFF. For the CDR3, the DNA is TGCGCCAGCAGCCAAGTGTCGCGTAGAATTGAGCAGTTCTTC.